A selection of T cell receptor beta chains follows, all from one sample in a study of human T cells and chemical hapten exposure. TCRdb recomputed calls from the RACE reads with MiXCR, one row per CDR3 protein. This repertoire shows approximately 33,000 distinct CDR3 sequences, nearly 7.5% found once; its top ten account for 8% to 10%. Sequenced material: whole blood. Receptor source: a human donor in good health. Some clones in this sample may be carry-over from other donors' samples. Each CDR3 is given without its conserved first and last residue. The D gene is left open where the match is weak.

>TRBD1|TRBV27
ASSLGTGAEAF
>-|TRBV7-2
ASSPQASSYNEQF
>-|TRBV18
ASSPGIGPDTQY
>-|TRBV5-5
ASSLSWGLRQGYEQY
>-|TRBV14
ASSQQYQETQY
>-|TRBV3-1
ASSLRSYEQY
>TRBD1|TRBV5-1
ASSGDRTGSGANVLT
>-|TRBV6-2/TRBV6-3
ASSYYGNQPQH
>TRBD1|TRBV7-8
ASSAPGQGADYSYEQY
>TRBD2|TRBV29-1
SVTSGQDNEQF
>TRBD2|TRBV6-5
ASSRGGRTGELF
>-|TRBV28
ASSLMRNTGELF
>-|TRBV24-1
ATSDLGRGRVNTEAF
>-|TRBV28
ASSKDLNEQF
>-|TRBV5-5
ASSLTGTASSYEQY
>TRBD1|TRBV5-1
ASSSDRGTQY
>TRBD1|TRBV28
ASRKTGGTYNEQF
>-|TRBV7-2
ASSLVVSTDTQY
>-|TRBV4-1
ASSPGTAMNTEAF
>TRBD1|TRBV20-1
SARGAPQGGNTIY
>TRBD1|TRBV12-3/TRBV12-4
ASSPSGQPLEAF
>TRBD1|TRBV29-1
SASGGWGRNTEAF
>TRBD1|TRBV13
ASSLATGANYGYT
>TRBD1|TRBV4-1
ASSQDTISAGGNEKLF
>-|TRBV7-8
ASSMDVSGELF
>-|TRBV4-1
ASSPRADNSGANVLT
>-|TRBV27
ASSLCQDEKLF
>-|TRBV5-1
ASSFGFEGQEQY
>TRBD2|TRBV6-5
ASRGLAGGSTGELF
>-|TRBV30
AWQRRGGEKLF
>TRBD1|TRBV30
AWRGSGTGNTGELF
>-|TRBV20-1
SATPRGTPFGYT
>TRBD2|TRBV9
ASSVEGAGAEF
>TRBD1|TRBV6-6
ASLRDRGSNQPQH
>-|TRBV10-1
ASSATRTVSGNTIY
>-|TRBV12-3/TRBV12-4
ASSPSGLKKQF
>TRBD2|TRBV5-4
ASSFRGLAGDRDEQF
>-|TRBV7-2
ASSLEEPARDTQY
>-|TRBV5-6
ASMEGWDTEAF
>TRBD1|TRBV19
ASSPNNRGSDQPQH
>-|TRBV28
ASRDTHNEQF